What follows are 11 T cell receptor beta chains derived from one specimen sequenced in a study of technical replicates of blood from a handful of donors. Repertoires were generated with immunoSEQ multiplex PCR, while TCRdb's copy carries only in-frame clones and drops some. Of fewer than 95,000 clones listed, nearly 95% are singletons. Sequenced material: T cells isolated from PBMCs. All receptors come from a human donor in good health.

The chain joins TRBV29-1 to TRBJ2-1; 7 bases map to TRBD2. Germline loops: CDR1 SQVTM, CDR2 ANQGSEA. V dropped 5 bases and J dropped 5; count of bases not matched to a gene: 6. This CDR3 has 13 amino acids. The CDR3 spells CSVRSGANNEQFF. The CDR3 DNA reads TGCAGCGTTAGGAGCGGGGCTAACAATGAGCAGTTCTTC.

The CDR3 sequence is CASDYRGGADTQYF. In DNA form, the CDR3 reads TGTGCCAGCGATTATCGGGGTGGTGCAGATACGCAGTATTTT. This chain joins TRBV6-1 and TRBJ2-3; D is perhaps TRBD2 (5 bases). CDR1 is MNHNS, CDR2 SASEGT, per germline. Trimming stripped 8 bases from V and 4 bases from J, with 16 bases between. The CDR3 is 14 residues long.

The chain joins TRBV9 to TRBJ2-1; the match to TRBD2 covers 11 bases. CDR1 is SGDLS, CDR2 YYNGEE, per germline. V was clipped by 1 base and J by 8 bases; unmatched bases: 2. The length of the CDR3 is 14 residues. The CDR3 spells CASSVTSGGDEQFF. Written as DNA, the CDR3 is TGTGCCAGCAGCGTAACTAGCGGGGGCGATGAGCAGTTCTTC.

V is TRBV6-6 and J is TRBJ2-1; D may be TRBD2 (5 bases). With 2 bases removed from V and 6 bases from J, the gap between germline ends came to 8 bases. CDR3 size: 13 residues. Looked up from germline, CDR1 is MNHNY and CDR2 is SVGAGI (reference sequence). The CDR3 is CASSYGAGNEQFF. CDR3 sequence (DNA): TGTGCCAGCAGTTACGGTGCGGGCAATGAGCAGTTCTTC.

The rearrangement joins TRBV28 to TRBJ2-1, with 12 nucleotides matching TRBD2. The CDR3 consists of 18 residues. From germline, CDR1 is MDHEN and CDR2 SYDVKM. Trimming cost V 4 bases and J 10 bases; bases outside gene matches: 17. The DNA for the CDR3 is TGTGCCAGCAGTTCAAACGCCCGATCTAGCGGGAGGGCCCCCGAGCAGTTCTTC. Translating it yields CASSSNARSSGRAPEQFF. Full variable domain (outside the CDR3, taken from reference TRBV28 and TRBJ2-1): DVKVTQSSRYLVKRTGEKVFLECVQDMDHENMFWYRQDPGLGLRLIYFSYDVKMKEKGDIPEGYSVSREKKERFSLILESASTNQTSMYLCASSSNARSSGRAPEQFFGPGTRLTVL.

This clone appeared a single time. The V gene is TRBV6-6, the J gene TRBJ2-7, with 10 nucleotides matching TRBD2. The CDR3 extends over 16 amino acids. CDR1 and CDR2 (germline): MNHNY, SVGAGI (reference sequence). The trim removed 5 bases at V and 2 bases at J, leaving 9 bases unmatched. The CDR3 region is CASSPYSSGGTYEQYF. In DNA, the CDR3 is TGTGCCAGCAGTCCCTACTCTAGCGGGGGTACCTACGAGCAGTACTTC.

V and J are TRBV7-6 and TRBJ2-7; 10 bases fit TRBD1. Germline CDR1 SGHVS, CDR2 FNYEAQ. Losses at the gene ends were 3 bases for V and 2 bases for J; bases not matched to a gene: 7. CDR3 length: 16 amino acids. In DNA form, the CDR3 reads TGTGCCAGCAGCTTGGGTCCGGGACAGGGGACCTACGAGCAGTACTTC. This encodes CASSLGPGQGTYEQYF. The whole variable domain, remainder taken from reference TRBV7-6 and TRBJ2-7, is GAGVSQSPRYKVTKRGQDVALRCDPISGHVSLYWYRQALGQGPEFLTYFNYEAQQDKSGLPNDRFSAERPEGSISTLTIQRTEQRDSAMYRCASSLGPGQGTYEQYFGPGTRLTVT.

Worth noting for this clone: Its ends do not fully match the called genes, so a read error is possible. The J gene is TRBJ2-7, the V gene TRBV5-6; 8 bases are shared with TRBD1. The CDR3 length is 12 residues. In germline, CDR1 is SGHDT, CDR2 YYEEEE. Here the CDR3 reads CASSLGSGQGFF. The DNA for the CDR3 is TGTGCCAGCAGCTTGGGTTCTGGACAGGGCTTCTTC.

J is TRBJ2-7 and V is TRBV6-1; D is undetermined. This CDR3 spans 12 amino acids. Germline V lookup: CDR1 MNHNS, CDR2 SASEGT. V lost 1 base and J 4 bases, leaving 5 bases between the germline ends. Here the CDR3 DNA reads TGTGCCAGCAGTGAAGGAGGTTACGAGCAGTACTTC. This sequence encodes CASSEGGYEQYF.

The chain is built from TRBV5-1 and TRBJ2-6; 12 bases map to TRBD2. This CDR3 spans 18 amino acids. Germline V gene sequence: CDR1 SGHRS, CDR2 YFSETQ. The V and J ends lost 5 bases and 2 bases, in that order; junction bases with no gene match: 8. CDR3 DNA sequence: TGCGCCAGCAGGGCCCCTAGCGGGAGGGCGGCTGGGGCCAACGTCCTGACTTTC. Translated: CASRAPSGRAAGANVLTF.

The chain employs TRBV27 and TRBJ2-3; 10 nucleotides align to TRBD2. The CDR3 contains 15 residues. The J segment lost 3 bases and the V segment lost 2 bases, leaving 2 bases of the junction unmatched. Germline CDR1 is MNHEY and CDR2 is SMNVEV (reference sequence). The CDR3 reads CASSLASGSTDTQYF. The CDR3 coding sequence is TGTGCCAGCAGTTTAGCTAGCGGGAGTACAGATACGCAGTATTTT.